The 24 T cell receptor beta chains below all came from one sample that was sequenced in a study of blood T cell repertoires in COVID-19. Here immunoSEQ multiplex PCR was the method, and the copy in TCRdb shows in-frame clones only, minus some. Seen here are about 100,000 clones, roughly 90% observed once, and the top ten hold around 1.5%. Sequenced input: peripheral blood. All receptors derive from a human donor with active COVID-19. The donor label of this sample is uncertain.

This clone appeared a single time. The chain recombines TRBV20-1 with TRBJ2-1; TRBD2 aligns across 9 bases. Germline V gene lookup returns CDR1 DFQATT and CDR2 SNEGSKA (reference sequence). Trimming removed 3 bases from V and 0 bases from J; junction bases left unmatched: 0. This CDR3 comprises 14 residues. CDR3 loop: CSASSGSSYNEQFF. Here the CDR3 DNA reads TGCAGTGCTAGTAGCGGGAGCTCCTACAATGAGCAGTTCTTC.

This clone was counted a single time. CDR3 loop: CASSPLPGYEQYF. The CDR3 coding sequence is TGTGCCAGCTCACCCCTACCAGGTTACGAGCAGTACTTC. The chain uses TRBV18 and TRBJ2-7; no firm D call. The CDR3 is made up of 13 amino acids. Trimming stripped 3 bases from V and 4 bases from J, with 10 bases between. CDR1 and CDR2 (germline): KGHSH, LQKENI.

The chain joins TRBV19 to TRBJ2-7, with 8 bases identical to TRBD1. Germline CDR1 LNHDA, CDR2 SQIVND (reference sequence). V shed 3 bases and J 6 bases; nucleotides not matched to a gene: 7. The CDR3 extends over 14 amino acids. The CDR3 region has the DNA TGTGCCAGTAGTATGCTGACAGGGGTCGGCGAGCAGTACTTC. This encodes CASSMLTGVGEQYF.

V usage is TRBV7-2 and J usage is TRBJ1-2, with TRBD1 identical over 10 bases. The CDR3 runs to 15 residues. V lost 3 bases and J lost 1; bases outside the gene matches: 2. Germline values: CDR1 SGHTA, CDR2 FQGNSA. The CDR3 bases are TGTGCCAGCAGCTTCAGGACAGGGGGTAACTATGGCTACACCTTC. It codes for CASSFRTGGNYGYTF.

This clone was observed a handful of times. At the DNA level, this CDR3 is encoded by other sequences in the same sample as well. The V call is TRBV2, the J call TRBJ1-5; 9 nucleotides line up with TRBD1. The CDR3 sequence is 14 residues long. Germline V lookup: CDR1 SNHLY, CDR2 FYNNEI. After removal of 6 bases from V and 7 bases from J, the junction contained 7 bases not matched to a gene. CDR3 nucleotide sequence: TGTGCCAGCAGGACAGGGGGAGAGGGACAGCCCCAGCATTTT. Translated, it gives CASRTGGEGQPQHF.

The chain uses TRBV30 and TRBJ2-7; D is perhaps TRBD1 (6 bases). V lost 5 bases and J lost 0, with 8 bases in between. This CDR3 comprises 12 residues. Germline CDR1 and CDR2: GTSNPN and SVGIG (reference sequence). As DNA, the CDR3 is TGTGCCTGGGGGGACAACTCCTACGAGCAGTACTTC. This translates into CAWGDNSYEQYF.

In this sample, this clone turned up a few times. This chain connects TRBV21-1 to TRBJ1-5; TRBD1, the table's D call, lacks a check against the DNA. TRBV21-1 is shown as a pseudogene. The CDR3 spans 16 residues. DNA for the CDR3: TGTGCCAAAAAAAGGGGACAGGGGGCCCTCCATCAGCCCCAGCATTTT. It yields the protein CAKKRGQGALHQPQHF.

This rearrangement joins TRBV5-6 to TRBJ1-2; D possibly corresponds to TRBD1 (5 bases). Germline values: CDR1 SGHDT, CDR2 YYEEEE. CDR3 length equals 14 residues. The ends were cut back, 0 bases at V and 4 bases at J, with 10 bases in the middle. The CDR3 is CASSLDRNAYGYTF. CDR3 sequence (DNA): TGTGCCAGCAGCTTGGACAGGAATGCCTATGGCTACACCTTC.

The chain recombines TRBV7-6 with TRBJ2-6; TRBD1 matches at 12 bases. The CDR3 length is 17 residues. J lost 3 bases, V lost 5 bases, and 5 bases had no gene match. Germline loops: CDR1 SGHVS, CDR2 FNYEAQ. In DNA form, the CDR3 reads TGTGCCAGCAGCCTGGGACAGGGGGCAAGTGGGGCCAACGTCCTGACTTTC. It encodes CASSLGQGASGANVLTF.

In its sample, this clone was seen once. This chain links TRBV6-5 with TRBJ2-5; D uncertain. This CDR3 is built from 14 residues. Trimming took off 8 bases at V and 4 bases at J, with 17 bases between the two ends. From germline, CDR1 is MNHEY and CDR2 SVGAGI. As DNA, the CDR3 is TGTGCCAGCGCCCCCTCGTCTAGAGGAGAGACCCAGTACTTC. Its translation: CASAPSSRGETQYF.

This chain connects TRBV11-2 to TRBJ2-2; TRBD2 agrees at 8 bases. Germline V gene sequence: CDR1 SGHAT, CDR2 FQNNGV. The CDR3 is 16 residues long. The V and J ends lost 1 base and 5 bases, in that order; junction bases with no gene match: 6. The CDR3 loop reads CASSLVRGGGTGELFF. The CDR3 DNA sequence: TGTGCCAGCAGCTTAGTCCGGGGGGGCGGAACCGGGGAGCTGTTTTTT. The complete variable domain, with remaining parts taken from reference TRBV11-2 and TRBJ2-2, reads EAGVAQSPRYKIIEKRQSVAFWCNPISGHATLYWYQQILGQGPKLLIQFQNNGVVDDSQLPKDRFSAERLKGVDSTLKIQPAKLEDSAVYLCASSLVRGGGTGELFFGEGSRLTVL.

CDR3 nucleotide sequence: TGTGCCAGCAGCTTAGCCCGGACAGGGAGTGGTGAGACCCAGTACTTC. Its translation: CASSLARTGSGETQYF. The chain couples TRBV7-2 to TRBJ2-5; 8 nucleotides agree with TRBD1. The germline V gene encodes CDR1 SGHTA and CDR2 FQGNSA. CDR3 length equals 16 residues. The V segment lost 0 bases and the J segment 5 bases; nucleotides outside the gene matches: 8.

The CDR3 DNA follows: TGCGCCAGCAGCCAAGACAGGGGGCCGGGAAACACCATATATTTT. This translates into CASSQDRGPGNTIYF. This sequence joins TRBV4-1 and TRBJ1-3; the match to TRBD1 covers 8 bases. Trimming cost V 0 bases and J 4 bases; bases outside gene matches: 2. This CDR3 spans 15 amino acids. The germline gives CDR1 MGHRA, CDR2 YSYEKL.

The V gene is TRBV1, the J gene TRBJ2-1; TRBD2 is taken as the D call from the table, unchecked against the DNA. TRBV1 is a pseudogene. There are 18 residues in the CDR3. The CDR3 protein is CTSSQDWASGGLYNEQFF. The CDR3 bases are TGCACCAGCAGCCAAGATTGGGCGAGCGGGGGTCTCTACAATGAGCAGTTCTTC.

The chain uses TRBV4-3 and TRBJ2-3; 9 bases line up with TRBD2. Trimming took 2 bases from V and 2 from J; bases not matched to a gene: 8. CDR1 and CDR2 from the germline V gene are LGHNA and YSLEER. The CDR3 has 17 residues. CDR3 protein: CASSQSLGGGATDTQYF. The DNA of the CDR3 is TGCGCCAGCAGCCAATCCCTCGGCGGGGGGGCCACAGATACGCAGTATTTT.

The chain joins TRBV7-2 to TRBJ1-1; D remains ambiguous. The V end lost 2 bases, the J end lost 11 bases, and 12 bases lay between the germline ends. This CDR3 is built from 12 residues. Germline V gene data show CDR1 as SGHTA and CDR2 as FQGNSA. CDR3 sequence reads: CASSLYEGMAFF. The CDR3 DNA is TGTGCCAGCAGCTTATACGAGGGTATGGCTTTCTTT.

In the case of this clone: An end of the junction differs from the germline gene, which may be a read error. This chain links TRBV18 with TRBJ2-1; 11 bases are shared with TRBD2. Per the germline V gene, CDR1 is KGHSH and CDR2 is LQKENI. The CDR3 sequence is 14 residues long. The CDR3 DNA sequence: TGTGCCAGTTCACTAGCGGGGGCCTACAATGAGCAGTTCTTC. Protein: CASSLAGAYNEQFF.

The chain is built from TRBV4-1 and TRBJ1-5; 8 nucleotides agree with TRBD1. Trimming took 3 bases from V and 1 from J; bases not matched to a gene: 8. Germline V gene sequence: CDR1 MGHRA, CDR2 YSYEKL. The CDR3 length is 17 residues. CDR3 sequence (DNA): TGCGCCAGCAGCCACCTGACAGGGGCCAAAAGCAATCAGCCCCAGCATTTT. It yields the protein CASSHLTGAKSNQPQHF.

This clone was recorded once. The chain has TRBV7-2 and TRBJ2-3; TRBD1 is a possible D gene (6 bases). The CDR3 contains 12 residues. V lost 6 bases to trimming and J lost 9 bases, with 13 bases between them. CDR1 is SGHTA and CDR2 is FQGNSA in the germline V gene. For the CDR3, the DNA is TGTGCCAGCAGTAACCACAGGGTCACGCAGTATTTT. Amino acid sequence: CASSNHRVTQYF.

The chain combines TRBV19 with TRBJ1-6, with 8 nucleotides matching TRBD1. Germline loops: CDR1 LNHDA, CDR2 SQIVND (reference sequence). V shed 8 bases and J 6 bases; nucleotides not matched to a gene: 6. The CDR3 has 14 residues. CDR3 DNA sequence: TGTGCCAGTCATGCAGGGGGCACTAATTCACCCCTCCACTTT. Protein sequence: CASHAGGTNSPLHF.

The J gene is TRBJ2-3, the V gene TRBV3-1 (or the pseudogene TRBV3-2); 9 nucleotides match TRBD1. Per the germline V gene, CDR1 is LGHDT and CDR2 is YNNKEL (reference sequence). The ends lost 3 bases at V and 6 bases at J; junction bases unmatched: 13. This CDR3 region has 17 residues. CDR3 region: CASSQSFRQGGTDTQYF. In DNA, the CDR3 is TGTGCCAGCAGCCAGTCTTTTAGACAGGGGGGTACGGATACGCAGTATTTT.

The gene calls are TRBV5-1 and TRBJ2-5; possibly TRBD1 for D (7 bases). Germline assignment: CDR1 SGHRS and CDR2 YFSETQ. Trimming took 4 bases from V and 7 from J, leaving 17 bases between them. The CDR3 loop spans 14 amino acids. The CDR3 loop is CASSAETGRGTQYF. CDR3 nucleotide sequence: TGCGCCAGCAGCGCCGAGACAGGGCGGGGGACCCAGTACTTC.

The chain joins TRBV5-1 to TRBJ2-3; D remains ambiguous. The CDR3 runs to 15 residues. V lost 4 bases to trimming and J lost 1 base, with 13 bases between them. Germline-derived CDR1 and CDR2 are SGHRS and YFSETQ. The CDR3 DNA reads TGCGCCAGCAGCACTGGCGGAGATCGCACAGATACGCAGTATTTT. This gives the protein CASSTGGDRTDTQYF.

This clone was recorded once. The rearrangement uses TRBV2 and TRBJ2-3; perhaps TRBD1 as D (6 bases). CDR3 length equals 17 residues. Germline values: CDR1 SNHLY, CDR2 FYNNEI. Trimming pared 4 bases from V and 1 base from J, leaving 18 bases between. In DNA form, the CDR3 reads TGTGCCAGCAGTGCCCTCTCGACAGGTCTCGGCACAGATACGCAGTATTTT. This gives the protein CASSALSTGLGTDTQYF.